The 27 T cell receptor beta chains presented below share a single source sample, sequenced in a study of CD8 T cells in Susac syndrome. After extraction with the RNeasy kit, about 0.5 to 1 ug of the RNA was reverse transcribed using random hexamers. From the immunoSEQ multiplex PCR reads, TCRdb called clonotypes with MiXCR, one entry per CDR3 protein. Of under 200,000 distinct CDR3 sequences in the sample, about 93% were seen once. What was sequenced was CD4+ T cells from PBMCs. The receptors here all came from a human donor in good health.

The chain has TRBV5-4 and TRBJ2-7, with 11 positions matching TRBD2. V gave up 4 bases and J gave up 6 bases; unmatched junction bases: 15. The CDR3 length is 17 residues. Germline-derived CDR1 and CDR2 are SGHNT and YYREEE (reference sequence). The CDR3 DNA follows: TGTGCCAGCAGCACGGGCTCCCTAGCGGGGGGTCAAGGCGAGCAGTACTTC. This encodes CASSTGSLAGGQGEQYF.

V usage is TRBV5-6 and J usage is TRBJ2-3; no definite D call. Trimming left V 1 base short and J 0 bases short, with 6 bases between. Germline V lookup: CDR1 SGHDT, CDR2 YYEEEE. This CDR3 has 14 amino acids. CDR3 nucleotide sequence: TGTGCCAGCAGCTTGAGTCACAGCACAGATACGCAGTATTTT. This translates into CASSLSHSTDTQYF.

V is TRBV20-1 and J is TRBJ1-1; 8 bases are a match to TRBD1. The V and J ends lost 6 bases and 1 base, in that order; junction bases with no gene match: 4. Germline V gene data show CDR1 as DFQATT and CDR2 as SNEGSKA (reference sequence). CDR3 length equals 13 residues. This chain's CDR3 is CSARDRKNTEAFF. CDR3 nucleotides: TGCAGTGCGAGGGACAGGAAGAACACTGAAGCTTTCTTT.

The chain recombines TRBV5-6 with TRBJ2-2; D tentatively reads TRBD1 or TRBD2 (5 bases each). CDR1 and CDR2 (germline): SGHDT, YYEEEE. Between the trimmed V and J ends, which lost 0 bases and 4 bases, there was a span of 13 bases. The CDR3 consists of 16 residues. The CDR3 region is CASSLGRSGPTGELFF. DNA for the CDR3: TGTGCCAGCAGCTTGGGGCGATCGGGACCCACCGGGGAGCTGTTTTTT.

The chain links TRBV30 to TRBJ1-5; no clear D gene. Between the trimmed V and J ends, which lost 1 base and 3 bases, there was a span of 7 bases. Germline values: CDR1 GTSNPN, CDR2 SVGIG (reference sequence). The CDR3 spans 13 residues. DNA of the CDR3: TGTGCCTGGAGTGAGCGGATCAATCAGCCCCAGCATTTT. Its protein is CAWSERINQPQHF.

The chain links TRBV25-1 to TRBJ2-3; 9 bases fit TRBD2. Germline V gene sequence: CDR1 MGHDK, CDR2 SYGVNS. The CDR3 contains 15 residues. Losses at the gene ends were 2 bases for V and 2 bases for J; bases not matched to a gene: 2. The CDR3 reads CASSETSGHTDTQYF. The CDR3 DNA is TGTGCCAGCAGTGAAACTAGCGGGCACACAGATACGCAGTATTTT. Variable domain in full (rest from reference TRBV25-1 and TRBJ2-3): EADIYQTPRYLVIGTGKKITLECSQTMGHDKMYWYQQDPGMELHLIHYSYGVNSTEKGDLSSESTVSRIRTEHFPLTLESARPSHTSQYLCASSETSGHTDTQYFGPGTRLTVL.

DNA for the CDR3: TGCAGTGCTAGCGCCCAAGCCTACGAGCAGTACTTC. As protein: CSASAQAYEQYF. The genes are TRBV20-1 and TRBJ2-7; no firm D call. Per germline, CDR1 DFQATT and CDR2 SNEGSKA (reference sequence). Trimming removed 3 bases from V and 2 bases from J, with 8 bases in between. The length of the CDR3 is 12 residues.

This rearrangement joins TRBV2 to TRBJ2-3; a possible D gene is TRBD1 (7 bases). Trimming took 9 bases from V and 4 from J, leaving 17 bases between them. Germline CDR1 SNHLY, CDR2 FYNNEI. There are 14 residues in the CDR3. CDR3 nucleotide sequence: TGTGCCAGTTCCAGACAGGGCGGGGCAGATACGCAGTATTTT. Translating it yields CASSRQGGADTQYF.

The chain joins TRBV27 to TRBJ2-7; 9 nucleotides match TRBD1. This CDR3 is built from 15 residues. Germline assignment: CDR1 MNHEY and CDR2 SMNVEV (reference sequence). The V and J ends lost 1 base and 5 bases, in that order; junction bases with no gene match: 6. CDR3 protein: CASSLFSGQGHEQYF. In DNA form, the CDR3 reads TGTGCCAGCAGTTTATTCTCCGGACAGGGGCACGAGCAGTACTTC.

The V call is TRBV4-3, the J call TRBJ1-4; 10 nucleotides line up with TRBD1. J was trimmed by 8 bases and V by 5 bases; bases with no gene match: 5. Germline values: CDR1 LGHNA, CDR2 YSLEER. This CDR3 spans 14 amino acids. The CDR3: CASSKGTGDEKLFF. The CDR3 DNA follows: TGCGCCAGCAGCAAAGGGACAGGGGACGAAAAACTGTTTTTT.

The V call is TRBV20-1, the J call TRBJ2-1; 7 positions match TRBD1. Germline V CDR1 and CDR2: DFQATT, SNEGSKA (reference sequence). The CDR3 runs 14 residues. Trimming removed 5 bases from V and 0 bases from J; junction bases left unmatched: 4. The CDR3 is CSAGQDSSYNEQFF. The CDR3 DNA reads TGCAGTGCTGGACAGGACAGCTCCTACAATGAGCAGTTCTTC.

The V gene is TRBV29-1, the J gene TRBJ2-3, with D possibly being TRBD1 (5 bases). Per germline, CDR1 SQVTM and CDR2 ANQGSEA. The V end was cut by 2 bases, the J end by 3 bases, with 15 bases between. The CDR3 contains 15 residues. CDR3 nucleotide sequence: TGCAGCGTTGAACGGGCAGGGAAAAGAACAGATACGCAGTATTTT. Encoded protein: CSVERAGKRTDTQYF.

The chain combines TRBV15 with TRBJ2-5; D call uncertain. There are 11 residues in the CDR3. V was clipped by 4 bases and J by 5 bases, with 5 bases between them. CDR1 LNHNV and CDR2 YYDKDF come from the germline V gene (reference sequence). CDR3 region: CATSNGETQYF. In DNA, the CDR3 is TGTGCCACCAGCAACGGGGAGACCCAGTACTTC.

The chain combines TRBV20-1 with TRBJ1-4; D perhaps matches TRBD1 (5 bases). Germline assignment: CDR1 DFQATT and CDR2 SNEGSKA (reference sequence). CDR3 length: 15 residues. Trimming took 1 base from V and 4 from J, leaving 13 bases between them. CDR3 in DNA: TGCAGTGCTAGAGTCCGGGACCGAGTTAATGAAAAACTGTTTTTT. Translating it yields CSARVRDRVNEKLFF.

This chain uses TRBV6-1 with TRBJ1-5; the D gene is possibly TRBD1 (6 bases). This CDR3 is built from 14 residues. Germline CDR1 MNHNS, CDR2 SASEGT. V lost 4 bases to trimming and J lost 2 bases, with 9 bases between them. The CDR3 is CASSGTARNQPQHF. The CDR3 region has the DNA TGTGCCAGCAGTGGGACAGCCCGCAATCAGCCCCAGCATTTT.

This rearrangement joins TRBV12-3 or TRBV12-4 to TRBJ2-1; 7 nucleotides align to TRBD1. The CDR3 is 13 amino acids. V shed 6 bases and J 15 bases; nucleotides not matched to a gene: 14. The CDR3 protein is CASSSTTGSSPFF. The CDR3 nucleotides read TGTGCCAGCAGCTCAACGACAGGGTCTAGTCCGTTCTTC.

This sequence joins TRBV20-1 and TRBJ2-5; D may be TRBD1 (6 bases). The CDR3 covers 13 residues. Germline values: CDR1 DFQATT, CDR2 SNEGSKA (reference sequence). V was shortened by 3 bases and J by 5 bases, with 13 bases between the two germline ends. The CDR3 protein is CSASIRGRETQYF. The CDR3 nucleotides are TGCAGTGCTAGTATCAGGGGACGGGAGACCCAGTACTTC.

V and J are TRBV20-1 and TRBJ2-1; TRBD1 aligns across 10 bases. J gave up 0 bases and V 1 base, and 0 bases lay outside the gene matches. CDR3 length: 15 amino acids. Germline CDR1 and CDR2: DFQATT and SNEGSKA (reference sequence). In nucleotides, the CDR3 is TGCAGTGCTAGAGGGACAGGGGGCTCCTACAATGAGCAGTTCTTC. Translating gives CSARGTGGSYNEQFF.

This chain uses TRBV7-9 with TRBJ2-1, with D unclear. Per germline, CDR1 SEHNR and CDR2 FQNEAQ (reference sequence). Trimming took 5 bases from V and 4 from J, leaving 12 bases between them. CDR3 length: 14 amino acids. CDR3 sequence (DNA): TGTGCCAGCAGCGTGTCCTTGTCTTACAATGAGCAGTTCTTC. Its translation is CASSVSLSYNEQFF.

The chain carries TRBV7-2 and TRBJ2-7, with TRBD2 matching 11 bases. The CDR3 covers 18 residues. Germline CDR1 SGHTA, CDR2 FQGNSA. The V segment lost 4 bases and the J segment 2 bases; nucleotides outside the gene matches: 13. The CDR3 here is CASSSRASGGLTAYEQYF. The CDR3 nucleotides are TGTGCCAGCAGCTCCCGTGCTAGCGGGGGGCTAACCGCCTACGAGCAGTACTTC.

This clonotype occurred a few times. The chain combines TRBV4-3 with TRBJ1-5; no clear D gene. V was clipped by 3 bases and J by 7 bases, with 10 bases between them. Germline CDR1 and CDR2: LGHNA and YSLEER. There are 13 residues in the CDR3. The CDR3: CASSQEKHQPQHF. CDR3 nucleotide sequence: TGCGCCAGCAGCCAGGAAAAACACCAGCCCCAGCATTTT.

The rearrangement uses TRBV6-6 and TRBJ1-2; D not certain. The germline gives CDR1 MNHNY, CDR2 SVGAGI (reference sequence). Trimming stripped 2 bases from V and 5 bases from J, with 9 bases between. The CDR3 totals 13 residues. In DNA form, the CDR3 reads TGTGCCAGCAGTTACGGGCAGGCTTATGGCTACACCTTC. It codes for CASSYGQAYGYTF.

This chain connects TRBV20-1 to TRBJ2-3; D remains ambiguous. This CDR3 comprises 10 residues. Germline V gene sequence: CDR1 DFQATT, CDR2 SNEGSKA (reference sequence). V lost 3 bases and J 6 bases, leaving 4 bases between the germline ends. CDR3 sequence reads: CSASKDTQYF. The CDR3 DNA reads TGCAGTGCTAGTAAGGATACGCAGTATTTT.

J is TRBJ2-1 and V is TRBV20-1; 9 bases agree with TRBD2. CDR3 length equals 15 residues. Germline lookup yields CDR1 DFQATT and CDR2 SNEGSKA (reference sequence). Losses at the gene ends were 3 bases for V and 5 bases for J; bases not matched to a gene: 8. CDR3 in amino acids: CSASQRLAANNEQFF. Written as DNA, the CDR3 is TGCAGTGCTAGCCAACGACTAGCGGCTAACAATGAGCAGTTCTTC.

The chain recombines TRBV20-1 with TRBJ2-3; D may be TRBD1 (6 bases). Germline CDR1 is DFQATT and CDR2 is SNEGSKA (reference sequence). This CDR3 is 11 amino acids long. CDR3 in amino acids: CSIGTSDTQYF. DNA of the CDR3: TGCAGCATTGGGACATCAGATACGCAGTATTTT.

The rearrangement uses TRBV5-6 and TRBJ2-5; 9 nucleotides align to TRBD1. Germline assignment: CDR1 SGHDT and CDR2 YYEEEE. The CDR3 has 16 amino acids. The V segment lost 0 bases and the J segment 5 bases; nucleotides outside the gene matches: 8. The CDR3 spells CASSLVGDRVVETQYF. In DNA, the CDR3 is TGTGCCAGCAGCTTGGTTGGGGACAGGGTGGTGGAGACCCAGTACTTC.

The chain combines TRBV4-3 with TRBJ1-4, with D perhaps TRBD1 (6 bases). CDR1 and CDR2 (germline): LGHNA, YSLEER. Trimming cost V 2 bases and J 5 bases, with 12 bases left between them. This CDR3 has 15 residues. The CDR3 bases are TGCGCCAGCAGCCAACAGGGGAAGAAGAATGAAAAACTGTTTTTT. It translates to CASSQQGKKNEKLFF.